These 2 T cell receptor beta chains were sequenced from one sample in a study of blood T cell repertoires in COVID-19. Assay used: immunoSEQ multiplex PCR; TCRdb lists only in-frame clones, some missing. The data contain about 180,000 clones, roughly 84% of them singletons. Material: PBMCs or T cells enriched from blood (not recorded which). The source of these receptors is a man over 45 who had recovered from COVID-19.

The chain is built from TRBV28 and TRBJ1-1; 10 nucleotides line up with TRBD1. CDR3 length: 15 amino acids. CDR1 and CDR2 from the germline V gene are MDHEN and SYDVKM. V lost 6 bases to trimming and J lost 5 bases; unmatched junction nucleotides: 9. CDR3 DNA: TGTGCCAGCAGCCGACAGGGGGCGCTAGGGACTGAAGCTTTCTTT. This codes for CASSRQGALGTEAFF.

V usage is TRBV27 and J usage is TRBJ1-1; D perhaps matches TRBD1 (6 bases). Germline CDR1 is MNHEY and CDR2 is SMNVEV (reference sequence). V gave up 4 bases and J gave up 4 bases, with 13 bases separating them. This CDR3 comprises 14 residues. The CDR3 coding sequence is TGTGCCAGCAGTTACGCAGGGGCGAGCACTGAAGCTTTCTTT. Encoded protein: CASSYAGASTEAFF.